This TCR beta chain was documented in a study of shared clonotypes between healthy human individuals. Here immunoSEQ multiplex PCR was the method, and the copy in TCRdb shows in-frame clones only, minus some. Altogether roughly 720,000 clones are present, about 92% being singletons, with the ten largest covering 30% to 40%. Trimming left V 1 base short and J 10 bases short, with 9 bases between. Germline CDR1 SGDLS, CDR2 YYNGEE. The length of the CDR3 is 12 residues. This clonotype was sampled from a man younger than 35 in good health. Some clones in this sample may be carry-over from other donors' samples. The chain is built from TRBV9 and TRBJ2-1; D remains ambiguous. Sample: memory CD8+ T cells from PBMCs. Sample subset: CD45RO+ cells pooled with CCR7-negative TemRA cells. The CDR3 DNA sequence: TGTGCCAGCAGCGTAACCCCCCGGGAGCAGTTCTTC. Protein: CASSVTPREQFF.